This TCR beta chain was identified during a study of blood T cell repertoires in COVID-19. Germline V lookup: CDR1 MDHEN, CDR2 SYDVKM. Trimming stripped 3 bases from V and 9 bases from J, with 9 bases between. This CDR3 has 12 amino acids. Only in-frame clones appear in the TCRdb table, and some are missing; sequencing was by immunoSEQ multiplex PCR. This table holds 200,000 to 250,000 clones, 86% found once. The chain carries TRBV28 and TRBJ1-5; D not certain. Material: peripheral blood. This receptor was taken from a woman aged 55-69 years who had recovered from COVID-19. The CDR3 DNA is TGTGCCAGCAGTTTGGGCCCCCTGCCCCAGCATTTT. This encodes CASSLGPLPQHF.